Following are 23 T cell receptor beta chains from one sample sequenced in a study of cytomegalovirus exposure and HLA in healthy donors. Primers included in the PCR were 60 Vbeta and 13 Jbeta primers. Measured with immunoSEQ multiplex PCR; TCRdb has only the in-frame clones, and not every one. The sample has some 99,000 clones; approximately 80% are singletons. The sequenced material came from PBMCs. Receptor source: a female donor in good health and CMV-seronegative.

The chain combines TRBV11-3 with TRBJ2-7; 10 bases line up with TRBD1. The germline CDR1 and CDR2 sequences are SGHNT and YENEEA. This CDR3 comprises 13 residues. J lost 4 bases, V lost 5 bases, and 2 bases had no gene match. CDR3 amino acids: CASSRDRGYEQYF. CDR3 in DNA: TGTGCCAGCAGCCGGGACAGGGGATACGAGCAGTACTTC.

The chain has TRBV28 and TRBJ1-2, with a possible D match to TRBD1 (5 bases). Germline V CDR1 and CDR2: MDHEN, SYDVKM. V was shortened by 10 bases and J by 10 bases, with 7 bases between the two germline ends. This CDR3 region has 8 residues. CDR3 region: CAIGDYTF. The CDR3 DNA reads as TGTGCCATAGGGGACTACACCTTC.

The V and J genes are TRBV18 and TRBJ2-5; D is uncertain. Germline V gene sequence: CDR1 KGHSH, CDR2 LQKENI. This CDR3 is built from 15 residues. V was shortened by 4 bases and J by 2 bases, with 14 bases between the two germline ends. CDR3 region: CASSLELRRQETQYF. CDR3 sequence (DNA): TGTGCCAGCTCACTCGAACTAAGGCGACAAGAGACCCAGTACTTC.

V and J are TRBV7-6 and TRBJ2-1; 9 bases map to TRBD1. The V segment lost 0 bases and the J segment 3 bases; nucleotides outside the gene matches: 3. Germline CDR1 SGHVS, CDR2 FNYEAQ. The CDR3 covers 16 residues. The CDR3 spells CASSLAGDRVYNEQFF. The DNA for the CDR3 is TGTGCCAGCAGCTTAGCGGGGGACAGGGTCTACAATGAGCAGTTCTTC.

The V call is TRBV5-1, the J call TRBJ1-1; D might be TRBD1 (5 bases). Germline assignment: CDR1 SGHRS and CDR2 YFSETQ. The CDR3 covers 14 residues. V was trimmed by 4 bases and J by 5 bases, leaving 15 bases between them. CDR3 coding DNA: TGCGCCAGCAGCCCGTTGGTCGGGGGGACTGAAGCTTTCTTT. It translates to CASSPLVGGTEAFF.

CDR3: CASSLRQLETQYF. The CDR3 coding sequence is TGCGCCAGCAGCTTGAGACAGTTAGAGACCCAGTACTTC. The rearrangement links TRBV5-1 to TRBJ2-5, with D maybe TRBD1 (5 bases). The CDR3 is 13 residues long. Germline V gene lookup returns CDR1 SGHRS and CDR2 YFSETQ. V lost 1 base to trimming and J lost 4 bases, with 8 bases between them. The entire variable domain, with the rest obtained from reference TRBV5-1 and TRBJ2-5, is as follows: KAGVTQTPRYLIKTRGQQVTLSCSPISGHRSVSWYQQTPGQGLQFLFEYFSETQRNKGNFPGRFSGRQFSNSRSEMNVSTLELGDSALYLCASSLRQLETQYFGPGTRLLVL.

The rearrangement joins TRBV18 to TRBJ2-1; a possible D gene is TRBD1 (5 bases). Germline values: CDR1 KGHSH, CDR2 LQKENI. V lost 5 bases to trimming and J lost 1 base, with 12 bases between them. The CDR3 length is 15 residues. CDR3 bases: TGTGCCAGCTCAACAGGTGCAGGTTCCTACAATGAGCAGTTCTTC. Translating gives CASSTGAGSYNEQFF.

In its sample, this clone was seen a few times. This rearrangement joins TRBV14 to TRBJ2-7; D is possibly TRBD2 (5 bases). The CDR3 spans 13 residues. V lost 0 bases and J lost 10, with 13 bases in between. Germline values: CDR1 SGHDN, CDR2 FVKESK. CDR3 sequence: CASSQDRRSRQYF. The CDR3 DNA reads TGTGCCAGCAGCCAAGATAGGAGGTCCCGACAGTACTTC.

The chain joins TRBV2 to TRBJ2-7; tentative D call: TRBD1 (5 bases). The CDR3 is 15 residues long. Between the trimmed V and J ends, which lost 3 bases and 3 bases, there was a span of 15 bases. Germline CDR1 SNHLY, CDR2 FYNNEI. For the CDR3, the DNA is TGTGCCAGCAGTGATCTCTCCCCTCAGGGCTACGAGCAGTACTTC. Translation: CASSDLSPQGYEQYF.

This clone has only one observation. The chain has TRBV28 and TRBJ2-3, with a weak D call TRBD1 (5 bases). The CDR3 length is 14 residues. V was trimmed by 7 bases and J by 0 bases, leaving 11 bases between them. Germline values: CDR1 MDHEN, CDR2 SYDVKM. The chain's CDR3 is CASNPTDSTDTQYF. In DNA form, the CDR3 reads TGTGCCAGCAACCCGACAGATAGCACAGATACGCAGTATTTT.

This clone came up a few times. This chain links TRBV6-5 with TRBJ1-1; weak D call: TRBD1 (6 bases). V lost 5 bases to trimming and J lost 7 bases, with 14 bases between them. The CDR3 totals 13 residues. The V gene's germline CDR1 is MNHEY and CDR2 SVGAGI. The chain's CDR3 is CASSAQGFLEAFF. The CDR3 DNA reads TGTGCCAGCAGTGCACAGGGCTTTCTTGAAGCTTTCTTT.

This clone appeared a single time. The rearrangement uses TRBV5-1 and TRBJ2-3; no firm D call. The CDR3 runs 12 residues. The V gene lost 3 bases and the J gene lost 2 bases, with 4 bases spanning the gap. Germline values: CDR1 SGHRS, CDR2 YFSETQ. Written as DNA, the CDR3 is TGCGCCAGCAGCTCAGACACAGATACGCAGTATTTT. As protein: CASSSDTDTQYF.

The genes are TRBV7-9 and TRBJ2-1, with no clear D. CDR3 length equals 15 residues. Deletions cut 1 base from V and 0 bases from J, with 7 bases between. Germline CDR1 is SEHNR and CDR2 is FQNEAQ (reference sequence). The CDR3 coding sequence is TGTGCCAGCAGCTTAGGAGCTAGCTCCTACAATGAGCAGTTCTTC. Amino acid sequence: CASSLGASSYNEQFF.

The chain recombines TRBV7-8 with TRBJ2-7; D perhaps matches TRBD1 (6 bases). In germline, CDR1 is SGHVS, CDR2 FQNEAQ. The CDR3 extends over 16 amino acids. The V end lost 0 bases, the J end lost 4 bases, and 16 bases lay between the germline ends. CDR3 sequence reads: CASSLARPGEGYEQYF. CDR3 DNA: TGTGCCAGCAGCTTAGCCCGGCCAGGGGAAGGATACGAGCAGTACTTC.

The chain joins TRBV11-2 to TRBJ2-3; TRBD2 matches 9 bases. Germline assignment: CDR1 SGHAT and CDR2 FQNNGV. The ends lost 5 bases at V and 5 bases at J; junction bases unmatched: 14. This CDR3 has 17 amino acids. The CDR3 loop reads CASSQRGEREARDTQYF. The CDR3 coding sequence is TGTGCCAGCAGCCAGCGGGGCGAGCGGGAGGCGAGAGATACGCAGTATTTT.

The chain couples TRBV21-1 to TRBJ2-7; the DNA was not compared with TRBD1, the D call given in the table. TRBV21-1 is labeled a pseudogene. The CDR3 extends over 16 amino acids. The CDR3: CASSPRDRPSPYEQYF. DNA for the CDR3: TGTGCCAGCAGCCCGAGGGACAGGCCTTCTCCCTACGAGCAGTACTTC.

V gene TRBV29-1 combines with J gene TRBJ2-7, with 7 bases fitting TRBD1. This CDR3 comprises 12 residues. CDR1 and CDR2 (germline): SQVTM, ANQGSEA. Trimming at V came to 7 bases and at J to 2 bases, leaving 5 bases not matched to a gene. The CDR3, as DNA: TGCAGCGCCCTCGGACAGGCCTACGAGCAGTACTTC. Protein: CSALGQAYEQYF.

Only a few counts were recorded for this clone. The V call is TRBV5-1, the J call TRBJ1-6, with 9 bases that match TRBD1. The germline V gene has CDR1 SGHRS and CDR2 YFSETQ. The V gene end was trimmed by 1 base and the J gene end by 8 bases; junction bases not matched to a gene: 1. The CDR3 contains 14 residues. The CDR3 bases are TGCGCCAGCAGCTTGCGGGACAGGGATTCACCCCTCCACTTT. Its translation: CASSLRDRDSPLHF. The whole variable domain, remainder taken from reference TRBV5-1 and TRBJ1-6, is KAGVTQTPRYLIKTRGQQVTLSCSPISGHRSVSWYQQTPGQGLQFLFEYFSETQRNKGNFPGRFSGRQFSNSRSEMNVSTLELGDSALYLCASSLRDRDSPLHFGNGTRLTVT.

This chain uses TRBV15 with TRBJ1-2, with D maybe TRBD1 (5 bases). Trimming took off 0 bases at V and 2 bases at J, with 7 bases between the two ends. The CDR3 runs 14 residues. Germline V CDR1 and CDR2: LNHNV, YYDKDF (reference sequence). The CDR3 spells CATSRDRGNYGYTF. In DNA form, the CDR3 reads TGTGCCACCAGCAGAGATCGGGGGAACTATGGCTACACCTTC.

In its sample, this clone was seen once. V usage is TRBV15 and J usage is TRBJ2-7; 10 bases fit TRBD1. Losses at the gene ends were 0 bases for V and 7 bases for J; bases not matched to a gene: 9. The CDR3 is 16 amino acids. Germline loops: CDR1 LNHNV, CDR2 YYDKDF (reference sequence). This chain's CDR3 is CATSRDFGTGAREQYF. DNA for the CDR3: TGTGCCACCAGCAGAGATTTCGGGACAGGGGCGAGGGAGCAGTACTTC.

The chain recombines TRBV4-2 with TRBJ1-4; the D gene is possibly TRBD1 (5 bases). The CDR3 has 15 residues. Trimming left V 1 base short and J 7 bases short, with 13 bases between. CDR1 and CDR2 (germline): LGHNA, YNFKEQ. The CDR3 sequence is CASSQVVLGGEKLFF. The CDR3, as DNA: TGTGCCAGCAGCCAAGTGGTACTCGGGGGTGAAAAACTGTTTTTT.

The chain is built from TRBV5-6 and TRBJ1-4; 8 positions match TRBD1. The V gene's germline CDR1 is SGHDT and CDR2 YYEEEE. CDR3 size: 13 residues. J lost 8 bases, V lost 7 bases, and 7 bases had no gene match. CDR3 nucleotide sequence: TGTGCCAGCGCCTCGACAGGGGTCGAAAAACTGTTTTTT. Its protein product is CASASTGVEKLFF.

The chain has TRBV10-2 and TRBJ1-4; weak D call: TRBD1 (6 bases). The germline CDR1 and CDR2 sequences are WSHSY and SAAADI. The V end lost 7 bases, the J end lost 0 bases, and 12 bases lay between the germline ends. The CDR3 is made up of 15 amino acids. CDR3 in DNA: TGCGCCAGCAACCCGACAGGATCAACTAATGAAAAACTGTTTTTT. Protein sequence: CASNPTGSTNEKLFF.